The clone carrying this T cell receptor (beta chain) showed up just once. Its target is not known. Autoimmune disease history or systemic immunosuppression disqualified patients. The V segment lost 2 bases and the J segment 4 bases; nucleotides outside the gene matches: 6. CDR1 SGHNT and CDR2 YYREEE come from the germline V gene (reference sequence). This CDR3 is 14 amino acids long. This sample stems from a study of OX40 agonist ivuxolimab in advanced cancers. Study summary: Patients got intravenous ivuxolimab at 0.01 to 10 mg/kg every 2 weeks.

Points from the study as a whole: Normalized T-cell clonal expansion was also low in some nonresponders.

Assay: immunoSEQ multiplex PCR; the TCRdb copy retains only in-frame clones and omits some. The table has around 60,000 clones, approximately 90% seen once. The chain carries TRBV5-4 and TRBJ2-7, with TRBD1 identical over 7 bases. The sequences come from CD4+ or CD8+ T cells sorted from blood, collected in a trial of the OX40 agonist ivuxolimab. This sequence originates from an adult with an advanced solid tumor such as melanoma, head and neck, liver or kidney cancer. The CDR3 nucleotides are TGTGCCAGCAGCTTATACGGGACAGCATACGAGCAGTACTTC. Translated: CASSLYGTAYEQYF.